This TCR beta chain originates from a study of Ad26.COV2.S vaccination and SARS-CoV-2 variants (dated by TCRdb to the early 2020s). Study-wide context: Donors in the vaccine arm were drawn from COV1001, a phase I-IIa trial of Ad26.COV2.S in healthy adults that was multicentre, randomized, double-blind and placebo-controlled. The specificity and breadth of SARS-CoV-2-reactive T cell receptors after Ad26.COV2.S vaccination were assessed by TCRbeta repertoire sequencing. Trial participants were randomized into five groups of five: low-dose or high-dose Ad26.COV2.S given once or twice, or placebo on both occasions. The TCR-sequenced set comprised around 30 samples: approximately 19 Ad26.COV2.S vaccine recipients, 5 placebo recipients and 8 SARS-CoV-2 convalescent individuals. Blinding of investigators to trial group allocation was maintained during experiments and outcome assessment. Ad26.COV2.S was administered intramuscularly at 5 x 10^10 or 1 x 10^11 viral particles, either as a single shot or as two shots given 56 days apart. Study-level results and caveats: The study was not powered for comparison of responses between vaccine doses or regimens. Substantial breadth of spike-specific CD8+ and CD4+ T cell responses was reported after vaccination. Higher spike-specific TCR breadth was observed in Ad26.COV2.S recipients than in placebo recipients (P = 0.0014). It was noted by the authors that total T cell responses may have been underestimated by the TCR breadth and depth analyses. Non-spike TCR breadth was comparable between vaccine and placebo recipients, consistent with the vaccine containing only spike.

TCRbeta CDR3 regions were sequenced with the immunoSEQ Assay. After extraction, genomic DNA underwent amplification by bias-controlled multiplex PCR, followed by high-throughput sequencing. The authors' analysis ran thus. To quantify the absolute abundance of every unique TCRbeta CDR3 region, sequences were collapsed and filtered. Usable DNA was measured by amplifying reference genes present in all nucleated cells, and TCRbeta template counts were normalized to that usable DNA to estimate T cell fraction. Repertoire TCRs were annotated as SARS-CoV-2-specific when V gene, CDR3 amino acid sequence and J gene were exactly matched to a known reactive TCR set. The reference SARS-CoV-2 TCR set was obtained from MIRA and was filtered for enrichment in COVID-19-positive ImmuneCODE repertoires, whereby public or cross-reactive TCRs were removed. Using the MIRA antigens, annotated TCRs were further analysed by specific ORF or by position within an ORF. Depth was the summed frequency of annotated unique rearrangements, while breadth was defined as annotated unique rearrangements over total unique productive rearrangements. Two-sided Wilcoxon rank-sum tests were applied when comparing TCR breadth between groups. TCRdb obtained this table from immuneACCESS and retained in-frame rearrangements with V and J assigned. These tables miss some clones; where compared with another copy, unresolved V genes account for less than half of the shortfall, and the remainder is unexplained. For V, J and clone size, that table is used; D and trimming come from the DNA. Counted in this sample were about 370,000 clones; about 88% of them appeared once. The top ten hold under 2% of the sample.

Points on this clone: No antigen is known for it. One base away there is no much larger clone; base qualities are not given.

Explained via the paper, the treatment or condition label denotes: around 19 received Ad26.COV2.S at low or high dose, single or two shots; about 5 received placebo; per-sample allocation not given. Repertoires of vaccine and placebo recipients were sequenced from samples collected on day 63 after the first injection. In Cohort 1b, about two dozen adults aged 18-55 years were enrolled at a single site in Boston, USA, between 29 July and 7 August 2020. Ad26.COV2.S consisted of a replication-incompetent adenovirus type 26 vector by which a prefusion-stabilized SARS-CoV-2 spike protein from the original Wuhan strain was expressed. From the cysteine up to the phenylalanine, the CDR3 has a length of 15 residues. Only the CDR3 portion is preserved as DNA: 45 bases, with reading frame beginning at the first base. Taken from the germline V gene, the CDR1 and CDR2 loops are SGDLS and YYNGEE. V is cut back by 2 bases and J by 7 bases, with 8 bases in the junction unmatched.

The sequence came from a person aged 18-65 years who received the Ad26.COV2.S COVID-19 vaccine or a placebo. The sequences come from peripheral blood, collected in a trial of Ad26.COV2.S vaccine versus placebo. The sequence links TRBV9 to TRBJ1-5; 8 central nucleotides agree with TRBD1. The CDR3 reads CASSVTGAAGQPQHF. The nucleotide sequence is given as TGTGCCAGCAGCGTGACAGGGGCGGCTGGGCAGCCCCAGCATTTT.